The T cell receptor beta chain under discussion was sequenced for a study of blood T cells in healthy people across ages. CDR1 and CDR2 from the germline V gene are SGHRS and YFSETQ. V dropped 5 bases and J dropped 4; count of bases not matched to a gene: 2. CDR3 length: 13 amino acids. Together with a sample-barcoded 5' primer, a J-beta primer mix was included in a second PCR lasting about 6 to 11 cycles. TCRdb re-called the 5' RACE reads with MiXCR, one entry per CDR3 protein. This table holds roughly 500,000 distinct CDR3 sequences, 27% found once. Ten milliliters of peripheral blood were drawn from each donor into EDTA-treated tubes. This clonotype has only a few counts.

Sequenced sample: blood. The V call is TRBV5-1, the J call TRBJ1-4; 7 bases agree with TRBD1. This TCR was sampled from a woman in her 70s in good health. The CDR3: CASRRQGNEKLFF. As DNA, the CDR3 is TGCGCCAGCAGAAGACAGGGTAATGAAAAACTGTTTTTT.